The rows below give T cell receptor beta chains drawn from one sample of a study of CXCR3-negative and CXCR3-positive naive CD8 T cells. Reprocessing the 5' RACE reads, TCRdb reports a single entry for every CDR3 protein and omits DNA. The sample shows approximately 98,000 distinct CDR3 sequences, and 0.9% to 1.2% sits with its ten largest clones. The sample comprised naive CXCR3+ CD8+ T cells from blood. These receptors originate from a human donor in good health. Some clones in this sample may be carry-over from other donors' samples. CDR3s include the opening cysteine and the closing phenylalanine or tryptophan. Each record gives: V gene, CDR3 length, J gene, CDR3 protein.

TRBV6-2/TRBV6-3	12	TRBJ2-1	CASRGQLHEQFF
TRBV7-9	16	TRBJ1-1	CASSFGPGKGSTEAFF
TRBV7-8	16	TRBJ1-1	CASSQGQGAVDTEAFF
TRBV10-2	12	TRBJ2-1	CASSESGSPKFF
TRBV6-2/TRBV6-3	16	TRBJ2-7	CASSSSGAGAFFEQYF
TRBV6-2/TRBV6-3	14	TRBJ2-3	CASSGDRFTDTQYF
TRBV7-9	11	TRBJ2-7	CASSSDGEQYF
TRBV7-2	15	TRBJ2-3	CASRPSGAFTDTQYF
TRBV21-1	15	TRBJ2-3	CASSKGGQSTDTQYF
TRBV7-9	16	TRBJ1-5	CASSPGTGESNQPQHF
TRBV7-9	14	TRBJ2-2	CASSLAVNTGELFF
TRBV12-3/TRBV12-4	17	TRBJ2-1	CASSFPMTRGRYNEQFF
TRBV21-1	15	TRBJ1-5	CASSVTTPGGQPQHF
TRBV27	13	TRBJ1-2	CASSLYPHQGYTF
TRBV29-1	11	TRBJ2-5	CSVEVYETQYF
TRBV13	15	TRBJ2-7	CASSSSGTGKYEQYF
TRBV6-5	15	TRBJ2-1	CASSYSSTGVDEQFF
TRBV4-3	13	TRBJ2-1	CASSHGVYNEQFF
TRBV18	15	TRBJ2-1	CASRATGTVYNEQFF
TRBV12-3/TRBV12-4	14	TRBJ2-4	CASSYQGAKNIQYF
TRBV6-6	14	TRBJ1-4	CASCPGYGDEKLFF
TRBV14	14	TRBJ2-3	CASSQAGVTDTQYF
TRBV23-1	17	TRBJ1-5	CASSQGRDTYSNQPQHF
TRBV13	13	TRBJ1-5	CASSTGSNQPQHF
TRBV5-1	17	TRBJ1-1	CASSTRDRGIMNTEAFF
TRBV21-1	16	TRBJ1-5	CASSKRGDSSNQPQHF
TRBV12-3/TRBV12-4	12	TRBJ1-3	CASRGQGNTIYF
TRBV7-6	13	TRBJ1-6	CASSPTWGSPLHF
TRBV29-1	12	TRBJ1-1	CSVQGSSTEAFF
TRBV19	15	TRBJ2-1	CASSPSGGNYNEQFF
TRBV4-3	19	TRBJ1-6	CASSQERVDNLSDNSPLHF
TRBV29-1	14	TRBJ2-7	CSALRVGTTYEQYF
TRBV25-1	12	TRBJ2-1	CASGDTGTGQFF
TRBV27	14	TRBJ2-3	CASSLWPRTGPWYF
TRBV29-1	13	TRBJ2-7	CSVEGSGGYEQYF
TRBV6-2/TRBV6-3	15	TRBJ2-1	CASSWPGGEMYEQFF
TRBV5-1	15	TRBJ2-3	CANSGGGAGTDTQYF
TRBV12-3/TRBV12-4	12	TRBJ2-7	CASSLVYYEQYF
TRBV6-4	16	TRBJ1-1	CASSTLMEGGGTEAFF
TRBV6-2/TRBV6-3	15	TRBJ2-2	CASNGDSANTGELFF
TRBV11-2	18	TRBJ1-5	CASSLGPDRAGSNQPQHF
TRBV29-1	12	TRBJ2-3	CSVTPQGDTQYF
TRBV4-1	16	TRBJ2-1	CASSQEWDPVTNEQFF